This T cell receptor (beta chain) was obtained from a study of cytomegalovirus exposure and HLA in healthy donors. Across the whole study: Researchers found that less than 90% of just under 400 genotyped donors fell within the Caucasian-associated ancestry cluster.

This clone was found once. Its antigen remains unidentified. A multiplex PCR was run with 60 Vbeta primers and 13 Jbeta primers. The protocol was immunoSEQ multiplex PCR, while the TCRdb copy is restricted to in-frame clones and leaves out a portion. The sample has roughly 120,000 clones; roughly 63% are singletons. Study outcomes and limitations: Most TCR beta V segments were productive about 90% or about 30% of the time in an earlier analysis. Diagnosis of cytomegalovirus status made by the classifier reportedly showed high specificity and sensitivity.

The CDR3 runs to 13 residues. The germline V gene encodes CDR1 SGDLS and CDR2 YYNGEE. V shed 3 bases and J shed 8 bases, with 14 bases lying between them. The sample comprised PBMCs. The source is a man aged 40-49 years in good health and CMV-seropositive. V and J are TRBV9 and TRBJ1-2; D unclear. The CDR3 loop reads CASSGATHQGYTF. The CDR3 DNA reads as TGTGCCAGCAGCGGGGCCACTCATCAAGGCTACACCTTC.